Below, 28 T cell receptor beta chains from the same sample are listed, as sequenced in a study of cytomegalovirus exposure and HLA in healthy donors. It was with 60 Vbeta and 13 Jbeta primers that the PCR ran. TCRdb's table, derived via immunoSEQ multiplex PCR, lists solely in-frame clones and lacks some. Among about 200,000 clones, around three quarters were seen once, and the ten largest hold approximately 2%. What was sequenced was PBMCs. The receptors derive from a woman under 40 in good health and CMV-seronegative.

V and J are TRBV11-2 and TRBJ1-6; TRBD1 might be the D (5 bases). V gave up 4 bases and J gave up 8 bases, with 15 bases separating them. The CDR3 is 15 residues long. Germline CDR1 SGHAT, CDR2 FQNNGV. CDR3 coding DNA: TGTGCCAGCAGCTCTGCTTGGACAAAGGATTCACCCCTCCACTTT. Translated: CASSSAWTKDSPLHF.

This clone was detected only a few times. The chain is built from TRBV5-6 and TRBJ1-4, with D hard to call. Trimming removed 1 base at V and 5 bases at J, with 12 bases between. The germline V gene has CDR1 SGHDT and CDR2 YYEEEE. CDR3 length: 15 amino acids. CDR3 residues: CASSLRVDYNEKLFF. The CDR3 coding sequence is TGTGCCAGCAGCTTGCGGGTGGATTACAATGAAAAACTGTTTTTT.

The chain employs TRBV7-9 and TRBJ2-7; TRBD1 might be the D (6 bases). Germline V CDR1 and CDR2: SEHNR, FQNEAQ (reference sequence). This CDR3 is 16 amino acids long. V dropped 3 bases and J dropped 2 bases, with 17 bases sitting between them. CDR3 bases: TGTGCCAGCAGCTTGGAAGGACAGAATTTTCCCTACGAGCAGTACTTC. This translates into CASSLEGQNFPYEQYF.

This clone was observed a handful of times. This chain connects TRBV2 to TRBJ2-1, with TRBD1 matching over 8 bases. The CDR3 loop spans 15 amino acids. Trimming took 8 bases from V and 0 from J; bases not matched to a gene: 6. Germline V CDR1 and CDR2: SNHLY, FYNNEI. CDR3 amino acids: CASRTGQGSYNEQFF. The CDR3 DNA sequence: TGTGCCAGCCGTACCGGACAGGGCTCCTACAATGAGCAGTTCTTC.

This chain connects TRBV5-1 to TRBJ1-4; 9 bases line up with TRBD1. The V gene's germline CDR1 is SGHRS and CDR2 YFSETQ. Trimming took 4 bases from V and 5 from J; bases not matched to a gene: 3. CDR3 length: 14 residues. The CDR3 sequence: CASSPGTGNEKLFF. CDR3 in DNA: TGCGCCAGCAGCCCCGGGACAGGGAATGAAAAACTGTTTTTT.

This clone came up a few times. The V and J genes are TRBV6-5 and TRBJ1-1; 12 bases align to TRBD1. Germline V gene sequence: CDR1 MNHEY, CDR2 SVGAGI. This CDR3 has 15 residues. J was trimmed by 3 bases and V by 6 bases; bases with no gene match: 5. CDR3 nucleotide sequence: TGTGCCAGCAGGGGACAGGGGGCCGGGGACACTGAAGCTTTCTTT. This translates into CASRGQGAGDTEAFF.

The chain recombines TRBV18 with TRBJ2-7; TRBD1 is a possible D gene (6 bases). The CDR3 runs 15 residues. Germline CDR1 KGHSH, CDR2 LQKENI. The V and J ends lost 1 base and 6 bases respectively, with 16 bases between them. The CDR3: CASSPLTGFRSEQYF. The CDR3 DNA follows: TGTGCCAGCTCACCACTCACAGGGTTTCGGAGCGAGCAGTACTTC.

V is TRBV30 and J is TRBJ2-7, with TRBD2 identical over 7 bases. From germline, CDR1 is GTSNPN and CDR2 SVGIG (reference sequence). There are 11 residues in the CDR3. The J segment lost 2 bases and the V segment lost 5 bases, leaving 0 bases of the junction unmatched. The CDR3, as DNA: TGTGCCTGGGGGGGGGCCTACGAGCAGTACTTC. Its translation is CAWGGAYEQYF.

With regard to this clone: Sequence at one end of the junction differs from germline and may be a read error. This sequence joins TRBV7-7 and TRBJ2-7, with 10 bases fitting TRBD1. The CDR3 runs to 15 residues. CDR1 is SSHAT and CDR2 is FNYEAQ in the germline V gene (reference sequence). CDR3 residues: CASSAGTGDVYEQYF. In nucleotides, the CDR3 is TGTGCTAGCAGCGCCGGGACAGGGGATGTATACGAGCAGTACTTC.

The CDR3 sequence: CASSLNSGRAYEQYF. CDR3 nucleotide sequence: TGCGCCAGCAGCCTGAATAGCGGGAGGGCCTACGAGCAGTACTTC. The chain is built from TRBV5-1 and TRBJ2-7, with TRBD2 matching 11 bases. The CDR3 extends over 15 amino acids. Per the germline V gene, CDR1 is SGHRS and CDR2 is YFSETQ. V trimming: 4 bases; J trimming: 2 bases; junction bases outside the gene matches: 5.

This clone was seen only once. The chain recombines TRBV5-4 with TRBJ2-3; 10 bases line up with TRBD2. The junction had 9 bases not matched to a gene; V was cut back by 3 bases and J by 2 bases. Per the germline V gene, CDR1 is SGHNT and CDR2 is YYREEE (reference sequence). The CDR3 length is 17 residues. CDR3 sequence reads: CASSSGIAGGPTDTQYF. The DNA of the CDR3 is TGTGCCAGCAGCTCGGGAATAGCGGGGGGACCCACAGATACGCAGTATTTT.

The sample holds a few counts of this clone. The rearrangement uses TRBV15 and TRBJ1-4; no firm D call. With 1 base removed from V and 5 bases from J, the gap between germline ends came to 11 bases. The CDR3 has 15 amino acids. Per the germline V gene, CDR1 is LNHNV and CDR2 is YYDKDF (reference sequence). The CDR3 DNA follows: TGTGCCACCAGCAGAGGGGCATACACGAATGAAAAACTGTTTTTT. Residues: CATSRGAYTNEKLFF.

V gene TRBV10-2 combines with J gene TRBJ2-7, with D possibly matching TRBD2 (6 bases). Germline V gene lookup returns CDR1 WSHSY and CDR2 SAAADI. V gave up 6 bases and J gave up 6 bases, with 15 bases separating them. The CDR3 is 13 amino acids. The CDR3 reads CASRKRRGAEQYF. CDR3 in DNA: TGCGCCAGCAGGAAACGGCGGGGAGCCGAGCAGTACTTC.

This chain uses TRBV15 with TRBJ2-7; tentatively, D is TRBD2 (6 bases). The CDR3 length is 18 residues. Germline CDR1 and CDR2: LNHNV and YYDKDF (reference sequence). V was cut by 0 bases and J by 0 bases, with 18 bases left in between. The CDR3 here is CATSRDWLAEGSSYEQYF. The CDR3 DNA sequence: TGTGCCACCAGCAGAGACTGGTTGGCGGAGGGGAGCTCCTACGAGCAGTACTTC. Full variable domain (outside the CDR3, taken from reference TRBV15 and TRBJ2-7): DAMVIQNPRYQVTQFGKPVTLSCSQTLNHNVMYWYQQKSSQAPKLLFHYYDKDFNNEADTPDNFQSRRPNTSFCFLDIRSPGLGDTAMYLCATSRDWLAEGSSYEQYFGPGTRLTVT.

The CDR3 sequence: CASSLSGRAGEQYF. The CDR3 region has the DNA TGTGCCAGCAGCTTATCGGGAAGGGCGGGGGAGCAGTACTTC. The rearrangement uses TRBV7-3 and TRBJ2-7, with D possibly TRBD2 on 6 matching bases. V lost 2 bases, J lost 7 bases, and 15 bases lay in between. This CDR3 spans 14 amino acids. Germline-derived CDR1 and CDR2 are SGHTA and FQGTGA.

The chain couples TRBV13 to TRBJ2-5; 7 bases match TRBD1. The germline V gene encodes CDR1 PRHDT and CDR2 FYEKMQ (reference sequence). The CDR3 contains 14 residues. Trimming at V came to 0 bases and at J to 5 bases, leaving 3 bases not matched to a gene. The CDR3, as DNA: TGTGCCAGCAGCTTAGGCATCAGGGGGGAGACCCAGTACTTC. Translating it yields CASSLGIRGETQYF. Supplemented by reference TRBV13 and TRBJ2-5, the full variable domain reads AAGVIQSPRHLIKEKRETATLKCYPIPRHDTVYWYQQGPGQDPQFLISFYEKMQSDKGSIPDRFSAQQFSDYHSELNMSSLELGDSALYFCASSLGIRGETQYFGPGTRLLVL.

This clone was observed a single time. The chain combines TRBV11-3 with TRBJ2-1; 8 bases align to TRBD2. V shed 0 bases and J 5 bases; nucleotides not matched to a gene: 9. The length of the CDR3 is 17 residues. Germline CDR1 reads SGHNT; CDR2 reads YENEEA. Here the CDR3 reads CASSLEDPGLDHNEQFF. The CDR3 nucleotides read TGTGCCAGCAGCTTAGAAGACCCGGGACTAGATCACAATGAGCAGTTCTTC.

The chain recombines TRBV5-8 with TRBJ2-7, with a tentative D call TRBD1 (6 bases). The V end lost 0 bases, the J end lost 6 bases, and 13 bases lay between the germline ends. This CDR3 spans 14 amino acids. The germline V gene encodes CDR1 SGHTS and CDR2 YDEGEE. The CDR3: CASSLALTGPEQYF. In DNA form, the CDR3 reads TGTGCCAGCAGCTTGGCGCTGACAGGCCCCGAGCAGTACTTC.

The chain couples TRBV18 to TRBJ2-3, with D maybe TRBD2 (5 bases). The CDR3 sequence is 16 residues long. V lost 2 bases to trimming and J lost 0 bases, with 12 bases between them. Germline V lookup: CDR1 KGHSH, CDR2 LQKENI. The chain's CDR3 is CASSPEVVASTDTQYF. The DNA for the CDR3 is TGTGCCAGCTCACCAGAGGTCGTAGCGAGCACAGATACGCAGTATTTT.

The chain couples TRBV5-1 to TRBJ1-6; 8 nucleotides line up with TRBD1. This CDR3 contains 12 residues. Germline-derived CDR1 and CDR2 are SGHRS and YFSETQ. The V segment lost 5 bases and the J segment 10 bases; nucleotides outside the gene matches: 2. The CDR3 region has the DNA TGCGCCAGCAGTGACAGGGGCTCACCCCTCCACTTT. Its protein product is CASSDRGSPLHF. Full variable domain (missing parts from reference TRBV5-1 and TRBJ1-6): KAGVTQTPRYLIKTRGQQVTLSCSPISGHRSVSWYQQTPGQGLQFLFEYFSETQRNKGNFPGRFSGRQFSNSRSEMNVSTLELGDSALYLCASSDRGSPLHFGNGTRLTVT.

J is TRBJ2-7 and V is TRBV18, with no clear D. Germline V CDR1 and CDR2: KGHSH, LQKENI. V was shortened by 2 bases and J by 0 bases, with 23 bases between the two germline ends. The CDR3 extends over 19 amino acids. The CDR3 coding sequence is TGTGCCAGCTCACCATTCCATTTGACGGGTCGTAAACACTCCTACGAGCAGTACTTC. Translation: CASSPFHLTGRKHSYEQYF.

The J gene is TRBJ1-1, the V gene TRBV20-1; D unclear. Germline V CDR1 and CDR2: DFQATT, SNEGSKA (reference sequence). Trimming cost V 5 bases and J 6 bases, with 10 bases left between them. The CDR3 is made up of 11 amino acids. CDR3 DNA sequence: TGCAGTGCTTCTATCTCGGCTGAAGCTTTCTTT. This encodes CSASISAEAFF.

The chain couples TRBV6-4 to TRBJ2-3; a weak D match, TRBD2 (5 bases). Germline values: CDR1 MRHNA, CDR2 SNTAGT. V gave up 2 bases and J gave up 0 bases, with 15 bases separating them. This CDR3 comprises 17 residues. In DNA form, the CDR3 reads TGTGCCAGCAGTGACCATTCCGAGGGCTCTAGCACAGATACGCAGTATTTT. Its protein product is CASSDHSEGSSTDTQYF.

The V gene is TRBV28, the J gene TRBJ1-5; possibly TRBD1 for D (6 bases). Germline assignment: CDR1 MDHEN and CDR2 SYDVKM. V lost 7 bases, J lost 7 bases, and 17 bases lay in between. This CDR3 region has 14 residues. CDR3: CASNLRTVAQPQHF. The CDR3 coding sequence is TGTGCCAGCAACTTACGGACAGTGGCGCAGCCCCAGCATTTT.

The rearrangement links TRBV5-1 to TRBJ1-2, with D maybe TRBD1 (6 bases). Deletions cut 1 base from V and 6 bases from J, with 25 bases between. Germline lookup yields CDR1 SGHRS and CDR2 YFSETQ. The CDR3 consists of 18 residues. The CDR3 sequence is CASSLKTGRDIPPNGYTF. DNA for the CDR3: TGCGCCAGCAGCTTGAAGACCGGTAGGGACATTCCGCCGAATGGCTACACCTTC.

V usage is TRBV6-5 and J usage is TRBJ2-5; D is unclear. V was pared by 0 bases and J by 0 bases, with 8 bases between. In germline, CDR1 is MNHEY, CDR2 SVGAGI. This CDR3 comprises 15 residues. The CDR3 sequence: CASSYSLSDQETQYF. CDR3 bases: TGTGCCAGCAGTTACTCGTTGTCAGACCAAGAGACCCAGTACTTC.

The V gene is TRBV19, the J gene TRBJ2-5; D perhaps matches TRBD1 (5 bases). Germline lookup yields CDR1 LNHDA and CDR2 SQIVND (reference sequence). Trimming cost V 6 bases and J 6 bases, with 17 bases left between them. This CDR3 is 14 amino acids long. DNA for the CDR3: TGTGCCAGTAGATCCGTAGGGGATAAGAAGACCCAGTACTTC. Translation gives CASRSVGDKKTQYF.

Here the CDR3 reads CASSQPGQGLYEQYF. The CDR3 DNA is TGTGCCAGCAGTCAACCGGGACAGGGACTGTACGAGCAGTACTTC. The chain employs TRBV6-6 and TRBJ2-7; 9 positions agree with TRBD1. The CDR3 has 15 amino acids. The V and J ends lost 5 bases and 4 bases, in that order; junction bases with no gene match: 9. Germline V gene data show CDR1 as MNHNY and CDR2 as SVGAGI (reference sequence).